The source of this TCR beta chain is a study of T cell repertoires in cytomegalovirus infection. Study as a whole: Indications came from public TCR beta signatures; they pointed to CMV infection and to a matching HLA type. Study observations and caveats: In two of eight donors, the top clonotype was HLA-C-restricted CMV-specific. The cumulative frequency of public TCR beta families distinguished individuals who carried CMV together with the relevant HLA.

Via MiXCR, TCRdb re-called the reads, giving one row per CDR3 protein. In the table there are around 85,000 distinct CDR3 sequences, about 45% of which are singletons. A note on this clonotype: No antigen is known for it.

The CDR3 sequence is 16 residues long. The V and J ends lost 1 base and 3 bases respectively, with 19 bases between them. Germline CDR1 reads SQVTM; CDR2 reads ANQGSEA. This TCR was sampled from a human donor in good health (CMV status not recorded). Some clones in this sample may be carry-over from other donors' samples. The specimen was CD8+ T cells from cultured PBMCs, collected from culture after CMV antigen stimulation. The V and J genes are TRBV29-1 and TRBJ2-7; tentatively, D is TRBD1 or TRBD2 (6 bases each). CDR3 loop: CSVEGKARGAGYEQYF. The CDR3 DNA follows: TGCAGCGTTGAAGGCAAGGCTAGGGGGGCAGGCTACGAGCAGTACTTC.